The clone carrying this T cell receptor beta chain was seen a few times. This sample is part of a study of T-cell reconstitution after alpha-beta-depleted transplantation in children. Molecular barcoding with unique molecular identifiers was used for the TCRbeta library. TCRdb itself ran the PCR reads through MiXCR, one entry per CDR3 protein. The sample contains 170,000 or so distinct CDR3 sequences, approximately 6.8% of which appear only once. The length of the CDR3 is 17 residues. The germline V gene encodes CDR1 SGHRS and CDR2 YFSETQ. The ends were cut back, 0 bases at V and 0 bases at J, with 12 bases in the middle.

The rearrangement links TRBV5-1 to TRBJ2-2; D is possibly TRBD2 (5 bases). Sequencing used PBMCs from the stem cell graft donor, obtained from the stem cell graft. The sequence came from a human donor who donated a stem cell graft to a child with Wiskott-Aldrich syndrome. The CDR3 region is CASSLAGGSPNTGELFF. The DNA of the CDR3 is TGCGCCAGCAGCTTGGCAGGCGGGTCCCCGAACACCGGGGAGCTGTTTTTT.